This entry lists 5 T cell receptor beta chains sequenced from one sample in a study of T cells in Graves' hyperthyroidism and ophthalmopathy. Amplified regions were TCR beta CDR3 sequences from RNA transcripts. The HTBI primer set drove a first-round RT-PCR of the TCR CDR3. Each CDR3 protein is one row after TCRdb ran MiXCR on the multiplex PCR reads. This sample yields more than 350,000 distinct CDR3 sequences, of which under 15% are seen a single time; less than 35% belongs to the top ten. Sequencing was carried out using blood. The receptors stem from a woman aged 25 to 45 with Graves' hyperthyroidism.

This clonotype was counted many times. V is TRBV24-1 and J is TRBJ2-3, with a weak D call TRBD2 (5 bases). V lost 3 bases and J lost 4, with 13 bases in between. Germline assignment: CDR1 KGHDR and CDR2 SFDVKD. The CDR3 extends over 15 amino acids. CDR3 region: CATSDPRGSADTQYF. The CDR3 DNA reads TGTGCCACCAGTGATCCCCGAGGGAGCGCAGATACGCAGTATTTT.

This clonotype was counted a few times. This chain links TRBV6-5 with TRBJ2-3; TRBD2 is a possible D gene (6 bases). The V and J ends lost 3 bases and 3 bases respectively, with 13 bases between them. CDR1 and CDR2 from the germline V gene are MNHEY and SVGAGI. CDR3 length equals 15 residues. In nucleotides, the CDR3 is TGTGCCAGCAGTTATCCGCCGACTAGTACAGATACGCAGTATTTT. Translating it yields CASSYPPTSTDTQYF.

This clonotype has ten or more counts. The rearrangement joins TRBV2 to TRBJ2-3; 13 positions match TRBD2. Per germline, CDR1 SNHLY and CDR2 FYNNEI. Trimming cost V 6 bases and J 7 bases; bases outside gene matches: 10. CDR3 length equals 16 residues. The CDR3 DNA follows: TGTGCCAGCAGAACCTGGACTAGCGGGAGTCAGCATACGCAGTATTTT. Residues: CASRTWTSGSQHTQYF.

The CDR3 is CASSLDGQGGQPQHF. The DNA of the CDR3 is TGCGCCAGCAGCTTGGATGGACAGGGTGGACAGCCCCAGCATTTT. This chain uses TRBV5-1 with TRBJ1-5; 8 bases agree with TRBD1. The CDR3 runs 15 residues. Germline loops: CDR1 SGHRS, CDR2 YFSETQ. V was pared by 0 bases and J by 7 bases, with 6 bases of the junction left unmatched. Together with reference TRBV5-1 and TRBJ1-5, the CDR3 gives the full variable domain: KAGVTQTPRYLIKTRGQQVTLSCSPISGHRSVSWYQQTPGQGLQFLFEYFSETQRNKGNFPGRFSGRQFSNSRSEMNVSTLELGDSALYLCASSLDGQGGQPQHFGDGTRLSIL.

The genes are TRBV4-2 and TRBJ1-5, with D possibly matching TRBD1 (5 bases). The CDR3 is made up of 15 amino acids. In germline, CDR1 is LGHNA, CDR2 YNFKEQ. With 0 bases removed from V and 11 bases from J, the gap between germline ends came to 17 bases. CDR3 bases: TGTGCCAGCAGCCAAGATGGGGGGAAGGCCGGAGCCCAGCATTTT. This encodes CASSQDGGKAGAQHF.